This T cell receptor beta chain originates from a study of human T cells and chemical hapten exposure. Across the study: Patients had diphenylcyclopropenone applied to the scalp weekly throughout the approximately 22-week study. Predominantly women, the patients had alopecia areata, totalis or universalis.

The time point: patch test 3, about 24 weeks after DPC sensitization. Treatment denoted: therapeutic diphenylcyclopropenone sensitization with weekly scalp DPC. The template was total RNA from unfractionated whole blood. Trimming stripped 6 bases from V and 0 bases from J, with 12 bases between. The CDR3 is 14 amino acids. During construction of the library, unique molecular identifiers were attached to individual cDNA molecules for quantitative, reproducible TCR counting. A single record per CDR3 protein comes from TCRdb applying MiXCR to the RACE reads. Among 180,000 or so distinct CDR3 sequences listed, approximately 24% were seen once.

This receptor was taken from a woman aged 40 to 50 with alopecia areata. Some clones in this sample may be carry-over from other donors' samples. The sample in question was whole blood, obtained in connection with sensitization to the hapten diphenylcyclopropenone (DPC). V and J are TRBV12-3 or TRBV12-4 and TRBJ2-7, with D uncertain. DNA for the CDR3: TGTGCCAGCAGCCTCCCGCCAAGCTCCTACGAGCAGTACTTC. It yields the protein CASSLPPSSYEQYF.